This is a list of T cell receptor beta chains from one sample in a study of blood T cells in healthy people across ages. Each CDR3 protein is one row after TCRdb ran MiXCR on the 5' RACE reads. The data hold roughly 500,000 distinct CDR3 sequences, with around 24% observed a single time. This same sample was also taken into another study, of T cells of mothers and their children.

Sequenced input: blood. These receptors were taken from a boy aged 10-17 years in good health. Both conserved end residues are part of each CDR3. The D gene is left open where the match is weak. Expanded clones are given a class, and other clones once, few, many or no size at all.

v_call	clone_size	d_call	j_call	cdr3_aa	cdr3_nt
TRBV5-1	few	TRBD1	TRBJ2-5	CASSLAASGGAETQYF	TGCGCCAGCAGCTTGGCCGCTTCAGGGGGTGCGGAGACCCAGTACTTC
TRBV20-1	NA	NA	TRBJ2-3	CSARVDSSTDTQYF	TGCAGTGCTAGAGTGGACTCAAGCACAGATACGCAGTATTTT
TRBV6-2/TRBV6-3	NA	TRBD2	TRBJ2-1	CASASEREGQNYNEQFF	TGTGCCTCCGCTAGCGAGCGGGAGGGACAAAACTACAATGAGCAGTTCTTC
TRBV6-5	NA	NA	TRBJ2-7	CASSGHPYEQYF	TGTGCCAGCAGTGGACACCCATACGAGCAGTACTTC
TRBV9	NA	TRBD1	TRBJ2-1	CASSVEWTGYNEQFF	TGTGCCAGCAGCGTAGAGTGGACAGGGTACAATGAGCAGTTCTTC
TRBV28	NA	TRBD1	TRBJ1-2	CASSSSGTGGNYGYTF	TGTGCCAGCAGCAGCTCAGGGACAGGGGGTAACTATGGCTACACCTTC
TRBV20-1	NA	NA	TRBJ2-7	CSAQSGHNSYEQYF	TGCAGTGCCCAATCGGGACATAACTCCTACGAGCAGTACTTC
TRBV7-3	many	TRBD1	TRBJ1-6	CASSSTGGNSPLHF	TGTGCCAGCAGCTCGACAGGGGGAAATTCACCCCTCCACTTT
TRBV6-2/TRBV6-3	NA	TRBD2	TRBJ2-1	CASRASGGRQFF	TGTGCCAGCAGGGCTAGCGGGGGGCGTCAGTTCTTC
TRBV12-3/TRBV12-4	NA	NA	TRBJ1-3	CASSFQRVANTIYF	TGTGCCAGCAGTTTCCAGAGAGTGGCGAACACCATATATTTT
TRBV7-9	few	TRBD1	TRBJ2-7	CASSLTGQVSYEQYF	TGTGCCAGCAGCTTAACGGGACAGGTGTCCTACGAGCAGTACTTC
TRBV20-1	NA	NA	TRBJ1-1	CSAGLEDTEAFF	TGCAGTGCGGGGTTGGAGGACACTGAAGCTTTCTTT
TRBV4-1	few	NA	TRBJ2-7	CASSQVGSSYEQYF	TGTGCCAGCAGCCAAGTGGGTAGCTCCTACGAGCAGTACTTC
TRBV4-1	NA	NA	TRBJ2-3	CASSHSGLSTDTQYF	TGCGCCAGCAGCCACAGCGGCCTGAGCACAGATACGCAGTATTTT
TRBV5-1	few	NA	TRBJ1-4	CASSLGRTGLATNEKLFF	TGCGCCAGCAGCTTGGGCCGGACCGGGCTTGCAACTAATGAAAAACTGTTTTTT
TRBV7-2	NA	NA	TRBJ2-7	CASSAGQPTYEQYF	TGTGCCAGCAGCGCGGGACAGCCCACCTACGAGCAGTACTTC
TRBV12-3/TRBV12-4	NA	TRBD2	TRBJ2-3	CASSSDGTSGTDTQYF	TGTGCCAGCAGTTCCGACGGGACTAGCGGCACAGATACGCAGTATTTT
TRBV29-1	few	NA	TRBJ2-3	CSVTPSGARTDTQYF	TGCAGCGTCACCCCCTCTGGGGCGCGCACAGATACGCAGTATTTT
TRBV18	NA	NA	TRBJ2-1	CASSPSFTGAYNEQFF	TGTGCCAGCTCACCAAGCTTCACAGGAGCCTACAATGAGCAGTTCTTC
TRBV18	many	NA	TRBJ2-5	CASSPSQGETQYF	TGTGCCAGCTCACCATCGCAGGGGGAGACCCAGTACTTC
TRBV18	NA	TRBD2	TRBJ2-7	CASSPIREVYEQYF	TGTGCCAGCTCACCTATCCGGGAGGTCTACGAGCAGTACTTC
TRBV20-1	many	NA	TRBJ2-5	CSAREDVTQETQYF	TGCAGTGCTAGAGAGGACGTCACTCAAGAGACCCAGTACTTC
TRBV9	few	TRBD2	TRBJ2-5	CASSVGLGGETQYF	TGTGCCAGCAGCGTAGGGCTCGGGGGGGAGACCCAGTACTTC
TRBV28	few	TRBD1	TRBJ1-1	CASSENRGGNTEAFF	TGTGCCAGCAGTGAAAACAGGGGTGGGAACACTGAAGCTTTCTTT
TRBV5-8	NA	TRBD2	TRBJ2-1	CASLGTSGSHEQFF	TGTGCCAGCTTAGGGACTAGCGGGAGCCATGAGCAGTTCTTC
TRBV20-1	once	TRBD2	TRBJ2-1	CSASSGPRNEQFF	TGCAGTGCTAGTAGCGGGCCTAGGAATGAGCAGTTCTTC
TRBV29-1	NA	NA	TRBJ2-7	CSVEEEGPARYEQYF	TGCAGCGTTGAAGAGGAGGGACCCGCCCGTTACGAGCAGTACTTC
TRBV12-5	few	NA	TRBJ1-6	CASGLSRGPNSPLHF	TGTGCTAGTGGTTTGTCCAGGGGCCCTAATTCACCCCTCCACTTT
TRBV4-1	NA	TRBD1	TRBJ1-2	CASRPTGEGRGYTF	TGCGCCAGCAGACCTACAGGGGAAGGACGTGGCTACACCTTC
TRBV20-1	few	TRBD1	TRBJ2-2	CSASFPGQGAGGELFF	TGCAGTGCTTCGTTTCCGGGACAGGGGGCCGGCGGGGAGCTGTTTTTT
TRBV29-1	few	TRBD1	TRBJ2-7	CSVELGGQGYEQYF	TGCAGCGTTGAGCTAGGTGGACAGGGCTACGAGCAGTACTTC
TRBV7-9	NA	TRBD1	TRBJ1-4	CASSLAKGQEWEKLFF	TGTGCCAGCAGCTTAGCAAAGGGACAGGAGTGGGAAAAACTGTTTTTT
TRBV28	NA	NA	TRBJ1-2	CASSSDRWNYGYTF	TGTGCCAGCAGTTCCGACAGGTGGAACTATGGCTACACCTTC
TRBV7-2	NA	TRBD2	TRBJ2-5	CASSLRLAGAQETQYF	TGTGCCAGCAGTTTACGACTAGCGGGAGCCCAAGAGACCCAGTACTTC
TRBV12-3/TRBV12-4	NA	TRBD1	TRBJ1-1	CASSRTGATNTEAFF	TGTGCCAGCAGCCGGACAGGAGCAACGAACACTGAAGCTTTCTTT
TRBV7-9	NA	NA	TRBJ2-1	CASSLRPEASFEQFF	TGTGCCAGCAGCTTACGTCCAGAAGCATCTTTTGAGCAGTTCTTC
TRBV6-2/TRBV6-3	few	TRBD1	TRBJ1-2	CASSLTGGAYGYTF	TGTGCCAGCAGTTTGACAGGGGGCGCGTATGGCTACACCTTC
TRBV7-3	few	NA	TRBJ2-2	CASGQSNTGELFF	TGTGCCAGCGGGCAGTCGAACACCGGGGAGCTGTTTTTT
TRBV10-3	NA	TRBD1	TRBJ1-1	CAITRQGLMTEAFF	TGTGCCATCACCCGACAGGGACTAATGACTGAAGCTTTCTTT
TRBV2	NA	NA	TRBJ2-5	CASHPGRSHQETQYF	TGTGCCAGCCACCCGGGACGGTCCCACCAAGAGACCCAGTACTTC
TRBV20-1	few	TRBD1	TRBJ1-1	CSARDRRSTDSYKEGGNTEAFF	TGCAGTGCTAGGGACAGGCGGAGTACAGACTCCTACAAGGAGGGAGGAAACACTGAAGCTTTCTTT
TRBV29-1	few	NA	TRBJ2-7	CSARAGQSYEQYF	TGCAGCGCCCGGGCGGGACAGTCCTACGAGCAGTACTTC
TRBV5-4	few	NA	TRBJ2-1	CASSLRTQTYNEQSF	TGTGCCAGCAGCTTGCGGACTCAAACCTACAATGAGCAGTCCTTC
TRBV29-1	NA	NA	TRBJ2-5	CSVGASYETQYF	TGCAGCGTTGGGGCTAGCTACGAGACCCAGTACTTC
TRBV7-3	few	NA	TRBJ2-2	CASSLQAANTGELFF	TGTGCCAGCAGCTTACAAGCGGCGAACACCGGGGAGCTGTTTTTT
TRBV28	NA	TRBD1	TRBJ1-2	CASSLIPDRAGYTF	TGTGCCAGCAGTTTAATCCCGGACAGGGCTGGCTACACCTTC
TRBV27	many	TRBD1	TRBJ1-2	CASSPDRGHIMGYTF	TGTGCCAGCAGTCCCGACAGGGGGCATATCATGGGCTACACCTTC
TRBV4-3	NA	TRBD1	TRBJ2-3	CASSQGDRRTDTQYF	TGCGCCAGCAGCCAAGGGGACAGGCGCACAGATACGCAGTATTTT
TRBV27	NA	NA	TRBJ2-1	CASSSNPGVGGEQFF	TGTGCCAGCAGTTCTAACCCCGGTGTGGGGGGTGAGCAGTTCTTC
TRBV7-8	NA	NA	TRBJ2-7	CASSLARQPSYEQYF	TGTGCCAGCAGCTTAGCGCGGCAGCCCTCCTACGAGCAGTACTTC